This TCR beta chain was found in a study of human T cells and chemical hapten exposure. Study in general: Per-sample TCR yield variability stemmed mainly from small pooled library volume differences.

This clonotype has ten or more counts. Individual cDNA molecules each carried unique molecular identifiers attached by the library. TCRdb used MiXCR to reprocess the reads, holding one entry per CDR3 protein. The repertoire holds 95,000 to 150,000 distinct CDR3 sequences, with around 8.5% as singletons. Germline loops: CDR1 MDHEN, CDR2 SYDVKM. Trimming pared 3 bases from V and 1 base from J, leaving 15 bases between. The CDR3 has 16 amino acids. It was unfractionated whole blood from which total RNA was extracted. The rearrangement joins TRBV28 to TRBJ1-1, with unresolved D. This sequence was found in a human donor in good health. Some clones in this sample may be carry-over from other donors' samples. Sample: whole blood. CDR3 DNA: TGTGCCAGCAGTTTGGAGCTCGGGGTGGCGAACACTGAAGCTTTCTTT. Translating it yields CASSLELGVANTEAFF. The whole variable domain, remainder taken from reference TRBV28 and TRBJ1-1, is DVKVTQSSRYLVKRTGEKVFLECVQDMDHENMFWYRQDPGLGLRLIYFSYDVKMKEKGDIPEGYSVSREKKERFSLILESASTNQTSMYLCASSLELGVANTEAFFGQGTRLTVV.